A selection of T cell receptor beta chains follows, all from one sample in a study of cytomegalovirus exposure and HLA in healthy donors. The assay was immunoSEQ multiplex PCR, and TCRdb's table has in-frame clones only and misses some. This repertoire includes 150,000 to 200,000 clones. What was sequenced was PBMCs. All receptors come from a young man in good health and CMV-seronegative. The CDR3 runs from the conserved cysteine through the conserved F or W. Each record gives: V gene, D gene, J gene, CDR3 DNA, CDR3 protein. A D gene is named only where the DNA matches it firmly.

TRBV5-1	NA	TRBJ1-1	TGCGCCAGCAGCTTGGGAGGGAGCGGGAACACTGAAGCTTTCTTT	CASSLGGSGNTEAFF
TRBV9	NA	TRBJ1-1	TGTGCCAGCAGCGTAGCTCCGAGGACTAGAACTGAAGCTTTCTTT	CASSVAPRTRTEAFF
TRBV19	NA	TRBJ1-1	TGTGCCAGTAGTAAGTCTGGTAACTACCTGGAGGAAGCTTTCTTT	CASSKSGNYLEEAFF
TRBV5-4	TRBD2	TRBJ2-3	TGTGCCAGCAGCTTTAGCGGGGGTGGCACAGATACGCAGTATTTT	CASSFSGGGTDTQYF
TRBV11-2	NA	TRBJ1-5	TGTGCCAGCAGCTTAGATAGAAATCAGCCCCAGCATTTT	CASSLDRNQPQHF
TRBV5-1	TRBD1	TRBJ2-7	TGCGCCAGCAGCACCGGGACAGGGGGCATATACGAGCAGTACTTC	CASSTGTGGIYEQYF
TRBV7-2	NA	TRBJ1-2	TGTGCCAGCAGCAATAGCCCTGGAGCTAACTATGGCTACACCTTC	CASSNSPGANYGYTF
TRBV28	NA	TRBJ1-5	TGTGCCAGCAGTTTAACAGGGACCCAGCCCCAGCATTTT	CASSLTGTQPQHF
TRBV5-1	TRBD2	TRBJ2-1	TGCGCCAGCACCATTAGCGGGAGAAGGGACAATGAGCAGTTCTTC	CASTISGRRDNEQFF
TRBV11-3	TRBD1	TRBJ1-2	TGTGCCAGCAGCCCAGCCTCGGACAGGGGGCGCGACTACACCTTC	CASSPASDRGRDYTF
TRBV9	TRBD1	TRBJ2-4	TGTGCCAGCAGCGCCAGACAGGGTGGGGGAAAAAACATTCAGTACTTC	CASSARQGGGKNIQYF
TRBV11-3	NA	TRBJ1-1	TGTGCCAGCAGCCTACAGGAAGGGGTCACTGAAGCTTTCTTT	CASSLQEGVTEAFF
TRBV19	TRBD2	TRBJ2-1	TGTGCCAGTACCCTGGGACTAGCGGGACTCAATGAGCAGTTCTTC	CASTLGLAGLNEQFF
TRBV9	TRBD2	TRBJ2-3	TGTGCCAGCAGCGAGCTAGCGGTGAGCACAGATACGCAGTATTTT	CASSELAVSTDTQYF
TRBV14	TRBD1	TRBJ1-1	TGTGCCAGCAGCTTGAAGGGACAGGGAGGCACTGAAGCTTTCTTT	CASSLKGQGGTEAFF
TRBV11-2	TRBD1	TRBJ1-1	TGTGCCAGCAGCTTGGTGGGACAGCCCAACACTGAAGCTTTCTTT	CASSLVGQPNTEAFF
TRBV5-4	TRBD1	TRBJ2-7	TGTGCCAGCACCATTACACCGGGACAGGAAGCCGAGCAGTACTTC	CASTITPGQEAEQYF
TRBV5-4	NA	TRBJ1-2	TGTGCCAGCAGCTCCGGGATTTATGAAATGGGCTACACCTTC	CASSSGIYEMGYTF
TRBV7-2	TRBD1	TRBJ2-7	TGTGCCAGCAGCTCCCCGACAGGGGGCTTAGGCGAGCAGTACTTC	CASSSPTGGLGEQYF
TRBV9	NA	TRBJ2-2	TGTGCCAGCAAAGGGGGAGGGACCGCGAACACCGGGGAGCTGTTTTTT	CASKGGGTANTGELFF
TRBV10-3	TRBD1	TRBJ1-2	TGTGCCATCAGTGGTACAGGGGGTGGTCATGGCTACACCTTC	CAISGTGGGHGYTF
TRBV6-4	NA	TRBJ2-1	TGTGCCAGCAGTGACTCAGAGCGGGCTTCCTACAATGAGCAGTTCTTC	CASSDSERASYNEQFF
TRBV29-1	TRBD1	TRBJ2-7	TGCAGCGTTGAAGAGGGGGGGGGACAGGGGACGACCTACGAGCAGTACTTC	CSVEEGGGQGTTYEQYF
TRBV5-1	TRBD1	TRBJ2-1	TGCGCCAGCAGCCCGGGACAGGGCAATGAGCAGTTCTTC	CASSPGQGNEQFF
TRBV10-1	NA	TRBJ2-5	TGCGCCAGCAGTGAGTCCACGCGTCGGGAGACCCAGTACTTC	CASSESTRRETQYF
TRBV28	TRBD1	TRBJ2-7	TGTGCCAGCACCGAAACCGGGACAGGAATCTACGAGCAGTACTTC	CASTETGTGIYEQYF
TRBV18	NA	TRBJ2-2	TGTGCCAGCTCACCACCGGTCGGGGGCACCGGGGAGCTGTTTTTT	CASSPPVGGTGELFF
TRBV9	NA	TRBJ1-3	TGTGCCAGCAGCGCATCAACGACGGGGAGGTTTGTGCAACCCAACACCATATATTTT	CASSASTTGRFVQPNTIYF
TRBV15	TRBD1	TRBJ1-5	TGTGCCACCAGCAGGGACAGGGAATCGGGGCAGCCCCAGCATTTT	CATSRDRESGQPQHF
TRBV28	TRBD1	TRBJ2-7	TGTGCCAGCAGACCTTTTTCTCTCCGGGGACAGGTGACCTACGAGCAGTACTTC	CASRPFSLRGQVTYEQYF
TRBV2	NA	TRBJ1-4	TGTGCCAGGAGAGGGATTGACGGTAAACTGTTTTTT	CARRGIDGKLFF